This T cell receptor (beta chain) stems from a study of shared clonotypes between healthy human individuals. Overall study findings and caveats: Clonotypes which were not shared had lower generation probabilities than clonotypes that all four donors shared.

Sorted-subset replicate PCRs used about 200 ng DNA, about 30,000 T cell genomes. The method was immunoSEQ multiplex PCR; TCRdb's version includes in-frame clones alone and lacks a portion of them. The sample contains over a million clones, about 74% of which appear only once. The CDR3 totals 12 residues. The germline CDR1 and CDR2 sequences are SEHNR and FQNEAQ (reference sequence). The V and J ends lost 1 base and 8 bases respectively, with 3 bases between them. Points on this clone: Its matching antigen is unknown. A read error may be the cause here, since a much bigger clone is one base away. Other DNA sequences in the sample encode the same CDR3.

This clonotype was sampled from a man younger than 35 in good health. The V and J genes are TRBV7-9 and TRBJ1-6, with D uncertain. The sequenced material came from memory CD4+ T cells sorted from blood. As for subset: CD45RA-negative fraction. Written as DNA, the CDR3 is TGTGCCAGCAGCTTAGATTATTCACCCCTCCACTTT. As protein: CASSLDYSPLHF.